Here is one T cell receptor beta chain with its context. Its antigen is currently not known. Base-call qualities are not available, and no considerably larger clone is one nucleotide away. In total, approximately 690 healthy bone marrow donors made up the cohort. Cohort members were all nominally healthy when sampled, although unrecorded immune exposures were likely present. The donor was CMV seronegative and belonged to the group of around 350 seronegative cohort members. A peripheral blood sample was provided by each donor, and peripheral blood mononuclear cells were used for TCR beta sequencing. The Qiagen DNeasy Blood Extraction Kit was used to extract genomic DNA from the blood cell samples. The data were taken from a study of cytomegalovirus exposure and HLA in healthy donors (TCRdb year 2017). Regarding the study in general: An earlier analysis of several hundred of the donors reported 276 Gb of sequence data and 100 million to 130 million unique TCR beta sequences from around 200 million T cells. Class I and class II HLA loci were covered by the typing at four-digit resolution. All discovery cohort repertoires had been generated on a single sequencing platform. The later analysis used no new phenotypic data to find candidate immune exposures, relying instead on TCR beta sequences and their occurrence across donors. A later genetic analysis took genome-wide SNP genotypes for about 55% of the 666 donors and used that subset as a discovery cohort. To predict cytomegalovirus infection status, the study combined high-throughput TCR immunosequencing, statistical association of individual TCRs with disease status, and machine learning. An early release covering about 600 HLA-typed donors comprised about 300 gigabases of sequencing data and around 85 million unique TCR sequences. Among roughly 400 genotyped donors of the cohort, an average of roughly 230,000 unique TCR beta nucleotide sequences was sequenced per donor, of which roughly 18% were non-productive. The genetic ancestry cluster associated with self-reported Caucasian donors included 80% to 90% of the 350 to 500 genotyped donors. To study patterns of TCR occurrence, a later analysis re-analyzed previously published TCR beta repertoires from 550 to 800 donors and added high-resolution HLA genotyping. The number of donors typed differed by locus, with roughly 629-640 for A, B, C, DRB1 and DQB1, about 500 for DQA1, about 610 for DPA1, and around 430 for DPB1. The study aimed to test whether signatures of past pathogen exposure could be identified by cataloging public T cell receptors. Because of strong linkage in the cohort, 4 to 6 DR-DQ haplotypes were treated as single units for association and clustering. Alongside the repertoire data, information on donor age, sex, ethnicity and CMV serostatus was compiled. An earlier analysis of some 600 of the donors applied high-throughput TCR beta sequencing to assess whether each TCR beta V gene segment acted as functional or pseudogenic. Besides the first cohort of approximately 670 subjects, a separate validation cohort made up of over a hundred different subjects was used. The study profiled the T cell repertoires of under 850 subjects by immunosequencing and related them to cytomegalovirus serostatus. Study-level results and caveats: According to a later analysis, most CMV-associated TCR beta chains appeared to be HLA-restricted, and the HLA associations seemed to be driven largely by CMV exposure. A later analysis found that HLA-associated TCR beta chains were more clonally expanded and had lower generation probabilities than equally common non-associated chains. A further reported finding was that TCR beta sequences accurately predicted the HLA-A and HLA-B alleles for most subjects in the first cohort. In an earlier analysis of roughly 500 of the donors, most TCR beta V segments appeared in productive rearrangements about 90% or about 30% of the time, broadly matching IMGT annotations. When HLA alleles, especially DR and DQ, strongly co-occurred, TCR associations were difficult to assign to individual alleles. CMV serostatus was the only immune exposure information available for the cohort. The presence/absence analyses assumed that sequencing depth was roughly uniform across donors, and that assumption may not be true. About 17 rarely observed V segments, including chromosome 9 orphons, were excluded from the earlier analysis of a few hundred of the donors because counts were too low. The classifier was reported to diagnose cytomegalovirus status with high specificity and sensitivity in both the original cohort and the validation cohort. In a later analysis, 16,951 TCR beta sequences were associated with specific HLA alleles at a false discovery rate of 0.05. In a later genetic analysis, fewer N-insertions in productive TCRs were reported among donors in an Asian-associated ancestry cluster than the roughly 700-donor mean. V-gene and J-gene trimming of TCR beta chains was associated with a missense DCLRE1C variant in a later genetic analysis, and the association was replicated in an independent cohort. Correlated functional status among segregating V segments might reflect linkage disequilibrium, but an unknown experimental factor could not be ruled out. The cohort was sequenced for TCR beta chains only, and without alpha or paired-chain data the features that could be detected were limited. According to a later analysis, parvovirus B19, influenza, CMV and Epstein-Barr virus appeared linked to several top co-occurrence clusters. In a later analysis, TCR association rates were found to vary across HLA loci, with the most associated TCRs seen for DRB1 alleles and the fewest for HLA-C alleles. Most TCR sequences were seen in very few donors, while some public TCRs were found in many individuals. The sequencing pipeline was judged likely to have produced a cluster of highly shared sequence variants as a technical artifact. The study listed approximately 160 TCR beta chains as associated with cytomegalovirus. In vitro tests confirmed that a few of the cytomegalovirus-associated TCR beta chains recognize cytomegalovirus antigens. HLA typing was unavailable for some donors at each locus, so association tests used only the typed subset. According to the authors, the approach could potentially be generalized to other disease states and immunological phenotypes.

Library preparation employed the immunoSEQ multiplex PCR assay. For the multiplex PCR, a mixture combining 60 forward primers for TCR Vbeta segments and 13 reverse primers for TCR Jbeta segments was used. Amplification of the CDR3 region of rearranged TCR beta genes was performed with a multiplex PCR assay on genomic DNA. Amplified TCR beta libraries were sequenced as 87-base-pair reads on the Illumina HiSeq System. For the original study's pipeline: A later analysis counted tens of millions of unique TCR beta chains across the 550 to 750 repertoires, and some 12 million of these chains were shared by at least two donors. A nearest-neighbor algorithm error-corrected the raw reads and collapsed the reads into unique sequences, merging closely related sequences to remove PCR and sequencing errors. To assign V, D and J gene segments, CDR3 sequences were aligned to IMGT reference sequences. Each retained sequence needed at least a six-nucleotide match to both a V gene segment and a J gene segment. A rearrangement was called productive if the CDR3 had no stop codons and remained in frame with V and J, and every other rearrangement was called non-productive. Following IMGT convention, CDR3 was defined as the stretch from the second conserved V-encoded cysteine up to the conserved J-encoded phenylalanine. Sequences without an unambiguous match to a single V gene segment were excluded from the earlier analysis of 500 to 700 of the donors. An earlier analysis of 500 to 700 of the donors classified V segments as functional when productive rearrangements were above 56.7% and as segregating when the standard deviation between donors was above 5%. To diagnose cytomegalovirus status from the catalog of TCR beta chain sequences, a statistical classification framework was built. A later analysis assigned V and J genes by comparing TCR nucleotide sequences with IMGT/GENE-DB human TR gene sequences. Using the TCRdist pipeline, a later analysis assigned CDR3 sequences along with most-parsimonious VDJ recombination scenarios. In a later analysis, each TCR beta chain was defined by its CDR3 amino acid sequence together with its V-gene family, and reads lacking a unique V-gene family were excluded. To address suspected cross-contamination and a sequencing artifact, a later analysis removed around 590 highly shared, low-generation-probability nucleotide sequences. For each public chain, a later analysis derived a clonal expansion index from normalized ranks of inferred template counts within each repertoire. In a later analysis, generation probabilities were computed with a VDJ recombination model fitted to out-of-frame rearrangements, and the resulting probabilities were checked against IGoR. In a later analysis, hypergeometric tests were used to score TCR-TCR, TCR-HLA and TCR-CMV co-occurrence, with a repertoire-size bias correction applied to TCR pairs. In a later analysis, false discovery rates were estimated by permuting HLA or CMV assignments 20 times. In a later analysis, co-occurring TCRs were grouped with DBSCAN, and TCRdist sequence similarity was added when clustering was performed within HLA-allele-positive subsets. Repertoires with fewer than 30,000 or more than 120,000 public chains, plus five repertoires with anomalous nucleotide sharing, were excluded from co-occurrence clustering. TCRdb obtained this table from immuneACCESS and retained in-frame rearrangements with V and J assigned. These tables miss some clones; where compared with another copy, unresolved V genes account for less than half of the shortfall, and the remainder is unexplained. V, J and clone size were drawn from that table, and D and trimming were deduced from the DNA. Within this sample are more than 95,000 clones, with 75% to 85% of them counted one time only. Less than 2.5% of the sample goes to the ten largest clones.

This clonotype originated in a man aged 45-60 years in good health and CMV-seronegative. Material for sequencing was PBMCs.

The DNA sequence is given as TGTGCCAGCAGCCTAAATAGCGGGGGGGCCACAGATACGCAGTATTTT. This encodes CASSLNSGGATDTQYF. The V gene is TRBV11-3 and the J gene is TRBJ2-3, and 11 junction bases match TRBD2. The germline V gene yields SGHNT for CDR1 and YENEEA for CDR2. V lost 5 bases and J lost 2 bases, and the count of bases not matched to a germline gene is 6. The CDR3 sequence holds 16 residues, the cysteine and phenylalanine included. The retained sequence is limited to the CDR3, 48 bases, with the frame set at the first base.